These T cell receptor beta chains were read from a single sample in a study of shared clonotypes between healthy human individuals. Method: immunoSEQ multiplex PCR; TCRdb's copy keeps in-frame clones and lacks some. The sample lists over a million clones; around 97% were seen once. Sequencing used naive CD4+ T cells sorted from blood. The receptors derive from a man aged 30 to 45 in good health. Both conserved end residues are part of each CDR3. A D gene is named only where the DNA matches it firmly. Size values are once, few and many counts, or a class for expanded clones, and some rows have none.

clone_size j_call v_call d_call cdr3_nt cdr3_aa
once TRBJ2-3 TRBV30 TRBD1 TGTGCCTGGAGCCCAGGGACAGGTTTAGATACGCAGTATTTT CAWSPGTGLDTQYF
- TRBJ1-2 TRBV29-1 - TGCAGCGTTTGGGAGAACAGGGTTCGTGATGGCTACACCTTC CSVWENRVRDGYTF
- TRBJ2-1 TRBV2 - TGTGCCAGCAGTGAACTGATAAATGAGCAGTTCTTC CASSELINEQFF
- TRBJ2-1 TRBV5-1 - TGCGCCAGCAGCCCTCGAGAGCACGGTGAGCAGTTCTTC CASSPREHGEQFF
- TRBJ2-3 TRBV7-7 - TGTGCCAGCAGCTTAAGCTCGAGTCTCACAGATACGCAGTATTTT CASSLSSSLTDTQYF
- TRBJ2-5 TRBV7-8 TRBD2 TGTGCCAGCAGCTCTGTCCCCCAGCGGGATCCAAGGGAGACCCAGTACTTC CASSSVPQRDPRETQYF
- TRBJ2-1 TRBV11-2 - TGTGCCAGCAGCTTAGTTCCCCGGGGGGCCAATGAGCAGTTCTTC CASSLVPRGANEQFF
once TRBJ2-1 TRBV19 - TGTGCCAGTAGATCCGGGGGATCGGACAATGAGCAGTTCTTC CASRSGGSDNEQFF
- TRBJ2-3 TRBV10-3 - TGTGCCATCAGTGAGTCTACGACAGATACGCAGTATTTT CAISESTTDTQYF
- TRBJ1-1 TRBV6-6 - TGTGCCAGCACCCCGACAGACGTGGGGGAAGCTTTCTTT CASTPTDVGEAFF
- TRBJ2-7 TRBV6-5 - TGTGCCAGCAGTTACGGGGGCGAGGGTTACGAGCAGTACTTC CASSYGGEGYEQYF
- TRBJ2-1 TRBV7-2 TRBD2 TGTGCCAGCAGTTTCAGTAGCGGGAGGGCGGTGGGTGAGCAGTTCTTC CASSFSSGRAVGEQFF
- TRBJ1-1 TRBV18 - TGTGCCAGCTCACCAGACTCTGGGGGTAACACTGAAGCTTTCTTT CASSPDSGGNTEAFF
- TRBJ2-5 TRBV18 - TGTGCCAGCTCACCAGGGGGCGCACTGAAAGAGACCCAGTACTTC CASSPGGALKETQYF
once TRBJ2-7 TRBV15 TRBD1 TGTGCCACCAGCAGACAAAGGACAGGTAGCTCCTACGAGCAGTACTTC CATSRQRTGSSYEQYF
- TRBJ2-3 TRBV5-8 - TGTGCCAGCAGCTTGGCCTTTTCCGGATTGACAGATACGCAGTATTTT CASSLAFSGLTDTQYF
- TRBJ2-1 TRBV18 - TGTGCCAGCTCACCACCGGCGGACTCCTACAATGAGCAGTTCTTC CASSPPADSYNEQFF
- TRBJ2-7 TRBV15 - TGTGCCACCAGCACACGGCTCCAGGGCTCCTACGAGCAGTACTTC CATSTRLQGSYEQYF
- TRBJ2-3 TRBV15 TRBD2 TGTGCCACCAGCAGAATACCAGAGGACGCGGGAGTGGTCACAGATACGCAGTATTTT CATSRIPEDAGVVTDTQYF
once TRBJ2-1 TRBV5-1 TRBD1 TGCGCCAGCAGCTTGGAGGGACAGAACAATGAGCAGTTCTTC CASSLEGQNNEQFF
- TRBJ2-7 TRBV5-1 - TGCGCCAGCAGATATGTGACTAGTGAGCAGTACTTC CASRYVTSEQYF
- TRBJ2-2 TRBV6-5 TRBD1 TGTGCCAGCAGTTACTCGACAGGGCTGAACACCGGGGAGCTGTTTTTT CASSYSTGLNTGELFF
- TRBJ2-5 TRBV7-2 TRBD2 TGTGCCAGCAGCACGACGGGACTAGGGATGGGGGGTAAGACCCAGTACTTC CASSTTGLGMGGKTQYF
- TRBJ2-1 TRBV7-2 TRBD1 TGTGCCAGCAGCCCCGGACAGGTCTCCTACAATGAGCAGTTCTTC CASSPGQVSYNEQFF